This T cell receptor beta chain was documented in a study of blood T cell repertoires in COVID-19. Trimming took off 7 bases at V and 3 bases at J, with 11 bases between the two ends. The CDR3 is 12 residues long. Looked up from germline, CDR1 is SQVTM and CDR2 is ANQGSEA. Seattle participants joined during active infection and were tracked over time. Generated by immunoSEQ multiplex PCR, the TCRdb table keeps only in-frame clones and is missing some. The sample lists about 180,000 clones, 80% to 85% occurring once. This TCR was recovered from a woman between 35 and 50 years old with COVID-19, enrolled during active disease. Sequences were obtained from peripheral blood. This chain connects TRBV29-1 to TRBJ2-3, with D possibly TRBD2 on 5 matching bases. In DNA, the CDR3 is TGCAGCGCAGTCGGACTGACAGATACGCAGTATTTT. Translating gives CSAVGLTDTQYF.